Listed below are T cell receptor beta chains from one sample, sequenced in a study of blood T cell repertoires in COVID-19. The assay was immunoSEQ multiplex PCR, and TCRdb's table has in-frame clones only and misses some. Of tens of thousands of clones in the sample, around 90% were seen once. Sequencing input: peripheral blood. The receptors were sampled from a human donor in a cohort sampled during active COVID-19. Both conserved end residues are part of each CDR3. D genes are given only for firm matches. The listing skips clone size in some rows; elsewhere it reads once, few, many or a size class.

V gene	clone size	D gene	J gene	CDR3 DNA	CDR3 protein
TRBV7-3	.	.	TRBJ1-1	TGTGCCAGCAGCTTGACAATCGTTTCTGAAGCTTTCTTT	CASSLTIVSEAFF
TRBV7-2	.	.	TRBJ2-3	TGTGCCAGCAGCTCAACAGGGCGGGGGACAGATACGCAGTATTTT	CASSSTGRGTDTQYF
TRBV19	.	TRBD1	TRBJ1-4	TGTGCCAGTACTCTCCTCGGGACAGGGAATGAAAAACTGTTTTTT	CASTLLGTGNEKLFF
TRBV5-1	.	.	TRBJ1-1	TGCGCCAGCAGCTTGGTGGTGGGCCGGGGGGCTGAAGCTTTCTTT	CASSLVVGRGAEAFF
TRBV28	.	.	TRBJ1-4	TGTGCCAGCAGTTTAAATCCCGGCGCGGAACTGTTTTTT	CASSLNPGAELFF
TRBV19	.	TRBD1	TRBJ1-5	TGTGCCAGTAGTCCGGGGGACAGGGGAAGCAATCAGCCCCAGCATTTT	CASSPGDRGSNQPQHF
TRBV9	.	.	TRBJ2-1	TGTGCCAGCAGCGGGGCAGGCTCCTACAATGAGCAGTTCTTC	CASSGAGSYNEQFF
TRBV19	.	TRBD1	TRBJ1-1	TGTGCCAGTACCCCAACGACAGGGCAGTTCGCTGAAGCTTTCTTT	CASTPTTGQFAEAFF
TRBV12-5	.	TRBD1	TRBJ2-7	TGTGCTAGTGGTTTGGGGGGACAGGGTGGGTCCTACGAGCAGTACTTC	CASGLGGQGGSYEQYF
TRBV19	.	.	TRBJ2-5	TGTGCCAGTAGTGGAGCGGGCAGGGAGACCCAGTACTTC	CASSGAGRETQYF
TRBV19	few	.	TRBJ1-1	TGTGCCAGTAGTAGCCGTCCGGGGGTCGGCACTGAAGCTTTCTTT	CASSSRPGVGTEAFF
TRBV3-1/TRBV3-2	.	.	TRBJ1-2	TGTGCCAGCAGCCAAGTATTAAACTATGGCTACACCTTC	CASSQVLNYGYTF
TRBV5-6	.	.	TRBJ1-3	TGTGCCAGCAGCCTGGGACTGCCAGTCTCTGGAAACACCATATATTTT	CASSLGLPVSGNTIYF
TRBV9	.	TRBD1	TRBJ2-3	TGTGCCAGCAGCGTGAGGACAGGGGGGTGGGATACGCAGTATTTT	CASSVRTGGWDTQYF
TRBV11-2	once	TRBD1	TRBJ1-1	TGTGCCAGCAGCCACCCGGGACAGGGGAAGGTCACTGAAGCTTTCTTT	CASSHPGQGKVTEAFF
TRBV7-6	.	.	TRBJ2-1	TGTGCCAGCAGCTCCAACCCCCTACCGGGAGCTCAAGATGAGCAGTTCTTC	CASSSNPLPGAQDEQFF
TRBV4-3	.	TRBD2	TRBJ2-5	TGCGCCAGCAGCCTTCAAGGGACTAGCGGGAGAGGGACCCAGTACTTC	CASSLQGTSGRGTQYF
TRBV9	.	.	TRBJ1-2	TGTGCCAGCAGCGTAGGACACACAGCTAACTATGGCTACACCTTC	CASSVGHTANYGYTF
TRBV19	once	.	TRBJ2-2	TGTGCCAGTAGTGACGGGAACTCCGGGGAGCTGTTTTTT	CASSDGNSGELFF
TRBV27	.	TRBD2	TRBJ2-1	TGTGCCAGCAGTTTCCTGGTGGTGGATAGCGGGAGGGCCAAATATGAGCAGTTCTTC	CASSFLVVDSGRAKYEQFF
TRBV18	.	.	TRBJ2-5	TGTGCCAGCTCACCACCGGAAGCACAGCGCCGGGGGACCCAGTACTTC	CASSPPEAQRRGTQYF
TRBV27	once	TRBD1	TRBJ2-7	TGTGCCAGCAGTTTAACAGGGGGCACCTACGAGCAGTACTTC	CASSLTGGTYEQYF
TRBV6-6	once	.	TRBJ2-3	TGTGCCCTTAGTAGCACAGATACGCAGTATTTT	CALSSTDTQYF
TRBV7-2	.	TRBD2	TRBJ2-3	TGTGCCAGCAAACACAAGCGGGAAGGCACAGATACGCAGTATTTT	CASKHKREGTDTQYF
TRBV19	.	.	TRBJ2-1	TGTGCCAGTAGTGGAGGGAGGCCCCTCCATGAGCAGTTCTTC	CASSGGRPLHEQFF
TRBV7-6	.	.	TRBJ2-2	TGTGCCAGCAGACGTAGCGGGAACACCGGGGAGCTGTTTTTT	CASRRSGNTGELFF
TRBV6-5	.	TRBD1	TRBJ1-3	TGTGCCAGCTCCGGACAGGGTGAAAACACCATATATTTT	CASSGQGENTIYF
TRBV10-3	.	.	TRBJ1-5	TGTGCCATCAGTGACCAGACAGCTAGCAATCAGCCCCAGCATTTT	CAISDQTASNQPQHF
TRBV7-6	few	.	TRBJ1-6	TGTGCCAGCAGCTTAGTGAGCTCCTATAATTCACCCCTCCACTTT	CASSLVSSYNSPLHF
TRBV19	.	.	TRBJ1-5	TGTGCCAGTAGCCCGGACTGGAATCAGCCCCAGCATTTT	CASSPDWNQPQHF
TRBV3-1/TRBV3-2	.	TRBD2	TRBJ2-3	TGTGCCAGCAGCCAAAGGACGACTAGCGGCAGGGATACGCAGTATTTT	CASSQRTTSGRDTQYF
TRBV15	once	TRBD1	TRBJ2-1	TGTGCCACCAGCAGTGACCGACAGGGGGCGTGGGAGCAGTTCTTC	CATSSDRQGAWEQFF
TRBV7-9	few	.	TRBJ1-6	TGTGCCAGCAGCCCCGACAGGCCGAACAATTCACCCCTCCACTTT	CASSPDRPNNSPLHF
TRBV19	.	.	TRBJ1-1	TGTGCCAGTAGTAGACAGGTGAACACTGAAGCTTTCTTT	CASSRQVNTEAFF
TRBV4-3	.	.	TRBJ2-2	TGCGCCAGCAGCCAAGTAGGTGTGCGGACCGGGGAGCTGTTTTTT	CASSQVGVRTGELFF
TRBV7-2	.	TRBD2	TRBJ2-3	TGTGCCAGCAGCTTAGGGGATAGCGGGCTCACAGATACGCAGTATTTT	CASSLGDSGLTDTQYF
TRBV11-2	.	TRBD1	TRBJ2-1	TGTGCCAGCAGCCTCACGGGACAGGGACACAATGAGCAGTTCTTC	CASSLTGQGHNEQFF
TRBV19	.	TRBD2	TRBJ2-1	TGTGCCAGTAGTCAAACCGCTCCTGGCGGGGGGGATTACAATGAGCAGTTCTTC	CASSQTAPGGGDYNEQFF
TRBV6-5	.	.	TRBJ1-2	TGTGCCAGCAGTTACTTCGGAGGGGACTATGGCTACACCTTC	CASSYFGGDYGYTF
TRBV19	.	TRBD2	TRBJ2-3	TGTGCCAGTAGGCTAGCGGGGGTCAGCACAGATACGCAGTATTTT	CASRLAGVSTDTQYF
TRBV28	.	TRBD1	TRBJ1-6	TGTGCCAGCAGTTTGGGGACAGGGGTAAATTCACCCCTCCACTTT	CASSLGTGVNSPLHF
TRBV30	.	.	TRBJ1-6	TGTGCCTGGAGTGAGAAGCTGTCTGACTATAATTCACCCCTCCACTTT	CAWSEKLSDYNSPLHF
TRBV28	.	TRBD2	TRBJ2-2	TGTCCCAGCAGCACGCCTCGCGGGGGGGGCAACACCGGGGAGCTGTTTTTT	CPSSTPRGGGNTGELFF
TRBV19	.	TRBD1	TRBJ1-5	TGTGCCAGTAGTATCGGGACAGGGAAACGGGGCAATCAGCCCCAGCATTTT	CASSIGTGKRGNQPQHF
TRBV28	.	.	TRBJ2-3	TGTGCCAGCAGTCCGGTAGGGGCAGATACGCAGTATTTT	CASSPVGADTQYF
TRBV5-4	once	.	TRBJ2-2	TGTGCCAGCAGCCAGGGCGGTACAGGGGAGCTGTTTTTT	CASSQGGTGELFF
TRBV3-1/TRBV3-2	.	TRBD2	TRBJ2-1	TGTGCCAGCAGCCAATACAGGGGTCCCCCTACTAGCGGGGGGTTAGGCGATGAGCAGTTCTTC	CASSQYRGPPTSGGLGDEQFF
TRBV5-8	.	.	TRBJ1-2	TGTGCCAGCAGCTTGGCGCGGTATCAAGGCTACACCTTC	CASSLARYQGYTF
TRBV7-6	.	.	TRBJ2-3	TGTGCCAGCAGCTTAGGTCGAAAGGGGGATACGCAGTATTTT	CASSLGRKGDTQYF
TRBV9	.	.	TRBJ2-2	TGTGCCAGCAGCCCTAGTGGGAGCTTCACCGGGGAGCTGTTTTTT	CASSPSGSFTGELFF
TRBV7-8	.	TRBD2	TRBJ2-2	TGTGCCAGCAGGCCCCTGTGGGGACTAGCGGGAGAGGGCGGGGAGCTGTTTTTT	CASRPLWGLAGEGGELFF
TRBV7-9	.	.	TRBJ2-5	TGTGCCAGCAGCTTAGGAGCGGGCGTAAACCAAGAGACCCAGTACTTC	CASSLGAGVNQETQYF
TRBV28	.	TRBD1	TRBJ2-1	TGTGCCAGCAGGGGACAGGGGAGGAATGAGCAGTTCTTC	CASRGQGRNEQFF